A single sample gave rise to the 27 T cell receptor beta chains below, sequenced in a study of early T cells in non-severe SARS-CoV-2 infection. TCRdb processed the 5' RACE reads anew with MiXCR; each CDR3 protein has one entry. The data show some 80,000 distinct CDR3 sequences, approximately 12% seen once. Sequenced sample: whole blood. These receptors all stem from an adult who was a healthcare worker with PCR-confirmed SARS-CoV-2 infection or an uninfected control (not recorded which).

The chain couples TRBV2 to TRBJ1-2; 9 nucleotides agree with TRBD1. This CDR3 comprises 14 residues. Trimming at V came to 4 bases and at J to 5 bases, leaving 5 bases not matched to a gene. Germline CDR1 SNHLY, CDR2 FYNNEI. The CDR3 is CASSARTGVYGYTF. CDR3 DNA sequence: TGTGCCAGCAGTGCCCGGACAGGGGTGTATGGCTACACCTTC.

Ten or more counts support this clonotype. V gene TRBV7-2 combines with J gene TRBJ1-1; TRBD1 agrees at 8 bases. There are 14 residues in the CDR3. Per the germline V gene, CDR1 is SGHTA and CDR2 is FQGNSA. V dropped 3 bases and J dropped 6; count of bases not matched to a gene: 6. Here the CDR3 DNA reads TGTGCCAGCAGCTTTATCGACAGGGGCTCTGAAGCTTTCTTT. Protein product: CASSFIDRGSEAFF.

DNA of the CDR3: TGCGCGGTGGGGCAGGCGAGCTCCTACGAGCAGTACTTC. It yields the protein CAVGQASSYEQYF. This chain links TRBV29-1 with TRBJ2-7; maybe TRBD1 (5 bases). The CDR3 is 13 amino acids. Germline V CDR1 and CDR2: SQVTM, ANQGSEA.

This clonotype was detected many times. The chain joins TRBV19 to TRBJ1-5; the D is unclear. Germline values: CDR1 LNHDA, CDR2 SQIVND (reference sequence). The CDR3 totals 15 residues. V was clipped by 0 bases and J by 5 bases, with 11 bases between them. The CDR3 region is CASSIEVAADQPQHF. The CDR3 nucleotides are TGTGCCAGTAGTATAGAGGTGGCAGCAGATCAGCCCCAGCATTTT.

The chain recombines TRBV28 with TRBJ1-2, with a possible D match to TRBD1 (5 bases). Germline values: CDR1 MDHEN, CDR2 SYDVKM. The V and J ends lost 4 bases and 8 bases respectively, with 8 bases between them. The CDR3 contains 11 residues. The CDR3 DNA follows: TGTGCCAGCAGTTATCGGACAGGCTACACCTTC. Its translation: CASSYRTGYTF.

This clonotype showed up many times. The chain links TRBV7-3 to TRBJ2-2, with D unclear. This CDR3 comprises 13 residues. Trimming shortened V by 5 bases and J by 2 bases, and 6 bases separated the two germline ends. Germline-derived CDR1 and CDR2 are SGHTA and FQGTGA. The CDR3 coding sequence is TGTGCCAGCAGCCCATCTAACACCGGGGAGCTGTTTTTT. Translation gives CASSPSNTGELFF. Drawing the rest from reference TRBV7-3 and TRBJ2-2, the complete variable domain is GAGVSQTPSNKVTEKGKYVELRCDPISGHTALYWYRQSLGQGPEFLIYFQGTGAADDSGLPNDRFFAVRPEGSVSTLKIQRTERGDSAVYLCASSPSNTGELFFGEGSRLTVL.

The chain carries TRBV12-3 or TRBV12-4 and TRBJ1-6, with D possibly matching TRBD1 (5 bases). There are 15 residues in the CDR3. V lost 6 bases, J lost 10 bases, and 19 bases lay in between. The CDR3 spells CASSPGTAQSSPLHF. The CDR3 nucleotides are TGTGCCAGCAGCCCCGGGACCGCCCAGTCCTCACCCCTCCACTTT.

V usage is TRBV5-1 and J usage is TRBJ2-7; tentatively, D is TRBD1 (6 bases). Germline lookup yields CDR1 SGHRS and CDR2 YFSETQ. The V end lost 4 bases, the J end lost 0 bases, and 11 bases lay between the germline ends. The length of the CDR3 is 14 residues. This CDR3 is CASSPQGISYEQYF. CDR3 DNA: TGCGCCAGCAGCCCCCAGGGGATCTCCTACGAGCAGTACTTC.

In this sample, this clonotype turned up many times. The chain links TRBV29-1 to TRBJ2-7; 9 bases are a match to TRBD1. CDR3 size: 11 residues. The junction had 3 bases not matched to a gene; V was cut back by 6 bases and J by 6 bases. From germline, CDR1 is SQVTM and CDR2 ANQGSEA. In DNA, the CDR3 is TGCAGCGTGGCGACAGGGGGCGAGCAGTACTTC. It specifies CSVATGGEQYF.

The V call is TRBV6-1, the J call TRBJ2-7; D ambiguous. CDR1 and CDR2 (germline): MNHNS, SASEGT. The CDR3 runs to 12 residues. Trimming stripped 8 bases from V and 9 bases from J, with 17 bases between. The CDR3 reads CASAPPSRRQYF. As DNA, the CDR3 is TGTGCCAGCGCACCTCCGAGCCGACGGCAGTACTTC.

The chain combines TRBV10-3 with TRBJ2-1; D is perhaps TRBD1 (6 bases). Germline CDR1 is ENHRY and CDR2 is SYGVKD. With 6 bases removed from V and 8 bases from J, the gap between germline ends came to 11 bases. The CDR3 consists of 12 residues. The CDR3 loop is CAIRGASDEQFF. CDR3 coding DNA: TGTGCCATCAGGGGGGCCAGTGATGAGCAGTTCTTC.

This clonotype occurred a few times. The chain uses TRBV28 and TRBJ1-2; a possible D gene is TRBD1 (6 bases). Trimming shortened V by 5 bases and J by 0 bases, and 10 bases separated the two germline ends. Germline CDR1 and CDR2: MDHEN and SYDVKM. This CDR3 has 14 residues. The CDR3 loop reads CASSRGQPNYGYTF. CDR3 DNA sequence: TGTGCCAGCAGTCGAGGACAGCCTAACTATGGCTACACCTTC.

This clonotype is classed as medium-sized (0.01 to 0.1%). The CDR3: CASSEGLAGHEQYF. CDR3 nucleotide sequence: TGTGCCAGCAGCGAGGGACTAGCCGGGCACGAGCAGTACTTC. The J gene is TRBJ2-7, the V gene TRBV7-9, with 9 bases that match TRBD2. CDR3 length equals 14 residues. V was clipped by 5 bases and J by 5 bases; unmatched bases: 7. Germline lookup yields CDR1 SEHNR and CDR2 FQNEAQ (reference sequence).

The chain is built from TRBV28 and TRBJ2-3, with D possibly TRBD2 on 5 matching bases. With 7 bases removed from V and 4 bases from J, the gap between germline ends came to 15 bases. CDR1 and CDR2 from the germline V gene are MDHEN and SYDVKM. The CDR3 has 14 amino acids. Here the CDR3 reads CASTSHQESDTQYF. As DNA, the CDR3 is TGTGCCAGCACTAGCCACCAGGAGTCAGATACGCAGTATTTT.

This clonotype came up many times. The chain couples TRBV30 to TRBJ1-3; D gene uncertain. CDR3 length: 16 amino acids. Trimming removed 3 bases from V and 0 bases from J, with 15 bases in between. Germline V gene data show CDR1 as GTSNPN and CDR2 as SVGIG (reference sequence). CDR3 residues: CAWRGSGLTSGNTIYF. CDR3 DNA sequence: TGTGCCTGGAGAGGGTCCGGACTGACCTCTGGAAACACCATATATTTT.

The V gene is TRBV14, the J gene TRBJ2-7, with 10 bases that match TRBD2. The junction had 12 bases not matched to a gene; V was cut back by 4 bases and J by 6 bases. The CDR3 has 16 amino acids. Germline V gene sequence: CDR1 SGHDN, CDR2 FVKESK. In nucleotides, the CDR3 is TGTGCCAGCAGCCTAGAGCAGCGGGAGGGCCTTACCGAGCAGTACTTC. It is translated as CASSLEQREGLTEQYF.

This clonotype was observed a few times. V is TRBV28 and J is TRBJ1-1; perhaps TRBD1 as D (5 bases). Per the germline V gene, CDR1 is MDHEN and CDR2 is SYDVKM. CDR3 length: 14 residues. V lost 2 bases and J lost 5, with 12 bases in between. CDR3 in DNA: TGTGCCAGCAGTTTACTGGCAGGGAGGACTGAAGCTTTCTTT. Its protein product is CASSLLAGRTEAFF.

This clonotype was found a few times. The chain has TRBV19 and TRBJ2-1; 8 positions agree with TRBD1. The CDR3 is 15 amino acids. V was clipped by 6 bases and J by 2 bases; unmatched bases: 6. Germline CDR1 LNHDA, CDR2 SQIVND (reference sequence). For the CDR3, the DNA is TGTGCCAGTAGACAGGGGGAGCCCACCTACAATGAGCAGTTCTTC. It is translated as CASRQGEPTYNEQFF.

In DNA, the CDR3 is TGTGCCAGCTACGGGGACAGACGTGGAAACACCATATATTTT. This translates into CASYGDRRGNTIYF. This chain connects TRBV28 to TRBJ1-3, with TRBD1 identical over 7 bases. The CDR3 has 14 amino acids. CDR1 MDHEN and CDR2 SYDVKM come from the germline V gene. J was trimmed by 3 bases and V by 8 bases; bases with no gene match: 7.

This chain uses TRBV7-3 with TRBJ2-3, with a weak D call TRBD2 (6 bases). The CDR3 totals 15 residues. Trimming pared 3 bases from V and 1 base from J, leaving 11 bases between. Per the germline V gene, CDR1 is SGHTA and CDR2 is FQGTGA. CDR3 in amino acids: CASSLYGSGTDTQYF. CDR3 bases: TGTGCCAGCAGCTTGTACGGGAGTGGCACAGATACGCAGTATTTT.

This clonotype was counted many times. The chain is built from TRBV27 and TRBJ2-1; D is unclear. The germline V gene encodes CDR1 MNHEY and CDR2 SMNVEV (reference sequence). V shed 7 bases and J shed 0 bases, with 13 bases lying between them. CDR3 length: 15 residues. CDR3 residues: CASTQLRSSYNEQFF. The CDR3 DNA reads as TGTGCCAGCACCCAGCTAAGGAGCTCCTACAATGAGCAGTTCTTC.

The rearrangement uses TRBV29-1 and TRBJ2-7; either TRBD1 or TRBD2 may fit D (5 bases each). The CDR3 is 17 residues long. Trimming left V 6 bases short and J 5 bases short, with 29 bases between. The germline CDR1 and CDR2 sequences are SQVTM and ANQGSEA. CDR3 nucleotides: TGCAGCGTCTTTTGGGACCTCCGGGGTGCGGGTTCTCACGAGCAGTACTTC. Its protein is CSVFWDLRGAGSHEQYF.

The chain links TRBV20-1 to TRBJ2-3; 11 nucleotides line up with TRBD2. The germline gives CDR1 DFQATT, CDR2 SNEGSKA (reference sequence). V trimming: 6 bases; J trimming: 5 bases; junction bases outside the gene matches: 13. The CDR3 sequence is 16 residues long. Here the CDR3 reads CSALFSGRAGGDTQYF. The CDR3 DNA is TGCAGTGCCCTCTTTAGCGGGAGGGCCGGGGGAGATACGCAGTATTTT.

This clonotype has a handful of counts. The J gene is TRBJ2-7, the V gene TRBV28, with D maybe TRBD2 (5 bases). This CDR3 comprises 15 residues. The germline gives CDR1 MDHEN, CDR2 SYDVKM. With 7 bases removed from V and 3 bases from J, the gap between germline ends came to 19 bases. CDR3 loop: CASTMKKVRGYEQYF. As DNA, the CDR3 is TGTGCCAGCACCATGAAAAAGGTTCGGGGCTACGAGCAGTACTTC.

The V gene is TRBV27, the J gene TRBJ2-1; 9 bases line up with TRBD2. After removal of 3 bases from V and 3 bases from J, the junction contained 9 bases not matched to a gene. Germline loops: CDR1 MNHEY, CDR2 SMNVEV (reference sequence). The CDR3 length is 17 residues. The CDR3, as DNA: TGTGCCAGCAGTTTTCTCGCCGCTAGCGGGAACTACAATGAGCAGTTCTTC. Its translation is CASSFLAASGNYNEQFF.

This clonotype was observed a few times. The genes are TRBV27 and TRBJ2-5, with a tentative D call TRBD2 (5 bases). Trimming shortened V by 3 bases and J by 3 bases, and 8 bases separated the two germline ends. Per germline, CDR1 MNHEY and CDR2 SMNVEV (reference sequence). This CDR3 is built from 13 residues. The CDR3 DNA sequence: TGTGCCAGCAGTTTGGGAGCGGAAGAGACCCAGTACTTC. This codes for CASSLGAEETQYF.

This clonotype was picked up many times. V is TRBV7-8 and J is TRBJ1-1, with D unclear. CDR3 length: 15 amino acids. Germline V CDR1 and CDR2: SGHVS, FQNEAQ. Between the trimmed V and J ends, which lost 5 bases and 4 bases, there was a span of 17 bases. CDR3 bases: TGTGCCAGCAGCCCAACGGTCCGGGCCTCCACTGAAGCTTTCTTT. It encodes CASSPTVRASTEAFF.